These T cell receptor beta chains were read from a single sample in a study of Ad26.COV2.S vaccination and SARS-CoV-2 variants. The method was immunoSEQ multiplex PCR; TCRdb's version includes in-frame clones alone and lacks a portion of them. The table shows 200,000 to 300,000 clones, with roughly 90% occurring only once. The sequences come from peripheral blood, collected in a trial of Ad26.COV2.S vaccine versus placebo. These receptors originate from a person between 18 and 65 years old who received the Ad26.COV2.S COVID-19 vaccine or a placebo. Each CDR3 is given with its conserved first and last residue. A D gene is named only where the DNA matches it firmly. For some rows the clone size is stated as once, few or many, or as a class when expanded; others skip it.

v_gene,j_gene,abundance,d_gene,CDR3nt,CDR3aa
TRBV7-2,TRBJ2-3,.,.,TGTGCCAGCAGCTCCTTAAGGGATACGCAGTATTTT,CASSSLRDTQYF
TRBV15,TRBJ2-7,.,TRBD1,TGTGCCACCAGCAGCGGGGGACAGGGCCACGAGCAGTACTTC,CATSSGGQGHEQYF
TRBV6-5,TRBJ2-2,.,.,TGTGCCAGCAGGGAGGGTGTGAACACCGGGGAGCTGTTTTTT,CASREGVNTGELFF
TRBV5-4,TRBJ2-1,.,.,TGTGCCAGCAGCTTGGCGGTCTTCAATGAGCAGTTCTTC,CASSLAVFNEQFF
TRBV10-3,TRBJ1-5,.,.,TGTGCCATCAGTGAGTCGGAGGGGGGGATCGGAGATCAGCCCCAGCATTTT,CAISESEGGIGDQPQHF
TRBV10-3,TRBJ2-5,.,TRBD2,TGTGCCGGTGCGGGGGGAAAGCAAGAGACCCAGTACTTC,CAGAGGKQETQYF
TRBV7-2,TRBJ1-5,.,TRBD1,TGTGCCAGCAGCTTTAATCGGGGACAGGGACCTCAGCCCCAGCATTTT,CASSFNRGQGPQPQHF
TRBV24-1,TRBJ1-2,.,TRBD1,TGTGCCACCAGTGGTGCTCACGGGACAGCGGTTTATGGCTACACCTTC,CATSGAHGTAVYGYTF
TRBV7-9,TRBJ1-3,.,.,TGTGCCAGCAGCTTAACACAGGGTAGAGCTGGAAACACCATATATTTT,CASSLTQGRAGNTIYF
TRBV7-8,TRBJ2-3,.,.,TGTGCCAGCAGCTTCGGACCGGTAGGGTGGGATACGCAGTATTTT,CASSFGPVGWDTQYF
TRBV12-5,TRBJ2-1,.,TRBD1,TGTGCTAGTGGCCTAGAACCAGGGGGTGAGCAGTTCTTC,CASGLEPGGEQFF
TRBV10-3,TRBJ2-7,.,.,TGTGCCATCAGGACGGGCGGGGCAAAGAACGACGGGCATTACGAGCAGTACTTC,CAIRTGGAKNDGHYEQYF
TRBV6-5,TRBJ1-5,few,.,TGTGCCAGCAGTTACTCTAGGGGTCAGCCCCAGCATTTT,CASSYSRGQPQHF
TRBV6-5,TRBJ2-3,.,.,TGTGCCAGCAGTCGGACAGTCGGAGGCACAGATACGCAGTATTTT,CASSRTVGGTDTQYF
TRBV4-3,TRBJ2-2,.,TRBD2,TGCGCCAGCAGCCGAGCACTAGCGATCACCGGGGAGCTGTTTTTT,CASSRALAITGELFF
TRBV19,TRBJ1-2,.,TRBD1,TGTGCCAGTAGCCTCGAGCAGGGGGTTGGCGGCTACACCTTC,CASSLEQGVGGYTF
TRBV7-2,TRBJ2-5,once,TRBD1,TGTGCCAGCAGCCCCGGGACAGTCGTAGGAGAGACCCAGTACTTC,CASSPGTVVGETQYF
TRBV28,TRBJ1-1,.,TRBD1,TGTGCCAGCAGGGCGACAGGGGGGATGAACACTGAAGCTTTCTTT,CASRATGGMNTEAFF
TRBV5-4,TRBJ2-6,.,.,TGTGCCAGCAGCTTGGGGGGAACGACTGGGGCCAACGTCCTGACTTTC,CASSLGGTTGANVLTF
TRBV4-3,TRBJ2-3,.,.,TGCGCCAGCAGCCGAGCGGGTGAAACAGATACGCAGTATTTT,CASSRAGETDTQYF
TRBV7-9,TRBJ1-1,.,.,TGTGCCAGCAGCTTAGACTGGGATAGGGGAGCTTTCTTT,CASSLDWDRGAFF